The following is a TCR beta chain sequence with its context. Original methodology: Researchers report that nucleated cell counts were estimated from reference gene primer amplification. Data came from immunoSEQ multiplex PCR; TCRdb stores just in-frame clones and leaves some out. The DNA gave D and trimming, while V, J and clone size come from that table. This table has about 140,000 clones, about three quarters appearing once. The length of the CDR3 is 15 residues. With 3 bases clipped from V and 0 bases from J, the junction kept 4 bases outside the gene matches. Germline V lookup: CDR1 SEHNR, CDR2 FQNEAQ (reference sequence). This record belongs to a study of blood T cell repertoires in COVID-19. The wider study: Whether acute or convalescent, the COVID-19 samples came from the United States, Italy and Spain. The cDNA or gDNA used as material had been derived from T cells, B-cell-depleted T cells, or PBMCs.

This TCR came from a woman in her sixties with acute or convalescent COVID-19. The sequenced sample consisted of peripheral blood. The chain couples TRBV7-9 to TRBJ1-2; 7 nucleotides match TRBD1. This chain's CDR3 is CASSFGTETNYGYTF. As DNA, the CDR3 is TGTGCCAGCAGCTTCGGGACAGAAACTAACTATGGCTACACCTTC.